This is a list of T cell receptor beta chains from one sample in a study of T cell responses to AZD1222 COVID-19 vaccine. Here immunoSEQ multiplex PCR was the method, and the copy in TCRdb shows in-frame clones only, minus some. The table lists approximately 130,000 clones, around 89% of them singletons. The source material was peripheral blood, sampled on day 0 of MenACWY control vaccination. These TCRs come from an adult in good health. Each CDR3 is given with its conserved first and last residue. D genes are given only for firm matches. Only some rows state a clone size, as once, few, many or a class for expanded clones.

abundance: -
v_gene: TRBV13
j_gene: TRBJ2-1
d_gene: TRBD2
CDR3nt: TGTGCCAGCAGCTTAGAGGGGAGGGACAATGAGCAGTTCTTC
CDR3aa: CASSLEGRDNEQFF

abundance: -
v_gene: TRBV19
j_gene: TRBJ2-3
d_gene: -
CDR3nt: TGTGCCAGTAGCTCGGGAGCTTGGGGAGATACGCAGTATTTT
CDR3aa: CASSSGAWGDTQYF

abundance: -
v_gene: TRBV7-3
j_gene: TRBJ1-3
d_gene: -
CDR3nt: TGTGCCAGCAGCTTAATTGGGTCGGGCTCTGGAAACACCATATATTTT
CDR3aa: CASSLIGSGSGNTIYF

abundance: -
v_gene: TRBV3-1/TRBV3-2
j_gene: TRBJ2-7
d_gene: -
CDR3nt: TGTGCCAGCAGCCCCAAGACAGGTAACTCCTACGAGCAGTACTTC
CDR3aa: CASSPKTGNSYEQYF

abundance: -
v_gene: TRBV13
j_gene: TRBJ1-5
d_gene: -
CDR3nt: TGTGCCAGCAGCCCGACCAGGGACCAGCCCCAGCATTTT
CDR3aa: CASSPTRDQPQHF

abundance: -
v_gene: TRBV7-9
j_gene: TRBJ2-1
d_gene: TRBD1
CDR3nt: TGTGCCAGCAGTTCGAAACCGGGACAGGGGGCCGATGAGCAGTTCTTC
CDR3aa: CASSSKPGQGADEQFF

abundance: -
v_gene: TRBV27
j_gene: TRBJ2-1
d_gene: -
CDR3nt: TGTGCCAGCAGTTTTCTGGACAATGAGCAGTTCTTC
CDR3aa: CASSFLDNEQFF

abundance: -
v_gene: TRBV5-1
j_gene: TRBJ2-7
d_gene: TRBD1
CDR3nt: TGCGCCAGCAGCCCGGAGACAGGGTTCTCCTACGAGCAGTACTTC
CDR3aa: CASSPETGFSYEQYF

abundance: -
v_gene: TRBV6-4
j_gene: TRBJ2-3
d_gene: -
CDR3nt: TGTGCCAGCAGTGATCGCCCGACAGATACGCAGTATTTT
CDR3aa: CASSDRPTDTQYF

abundance: few
v_gene: TRBV11-2
j_gene: TRBJ2-1
d_gene: -
CDR3nt: TGTGCCAGCAGCTTAGTTGGAACCCAGGCGGAGGAGCAGTTCTTC
CDR3aa: CASSLVGTQAEEQFF

abundance: -
v_gene: TRBV7-9
j_gene: TRBJ2-7
d_gene: -
CDR3nt: TGTGCCAGCAGCCCAAACACAGCAGCCGGAGAGCAGTACTTC
CDR3aa: CASSPNTAAGEQYF

abundance: -
v_gene: TRBV6-5
j_gene: TRBJ2-3
d_gene: -
CDR3nt: TGTGCCAGCAGTTATGGGAGGCCTGGGTTTACGCAGTATTTT
CDR3aa: CASSYGRPGFTQYF

abundance: -
v_gene: TRBV19
j_gene: TRBJ1-5
d_gene: TRBD1
CDR3nt: TGTGCCAGTAGTATCAGACAGGGGGGCAATCAGCCCCAGCATTTT
CDR3aa: CASSIRQGGNQPQHF

abundance: once
v_gene: TRBV9
j_gene: TRBJ2-1
d_gene: TRBD2
CDR3nt: TGTGCCAGCAGCGTAGGACTAGCCGGGAACAATGAGCAGTTCTTC
CDR3aa: CASSVGLAGNNEQFF

abundance: -
v_gene: TRBV24-1
j_gene: TRBJ2-1
d_gene: -
CDR3nt: TGTGCCACCGCCCCCCCGGGCTCCTACAATGAGCAGTTCTTC
CDR3aa: CATAPPGSYNEQFF

abundance: once
v_gene: TRBV15
j_gene: TRBJ1-2
d_gene: -
CDR3nt: TGTGCCACCAGCAGAGTCGCCTCTAATTATGGCTACACCTTC
CDR3aa: CATSRVASNYGYTF

abundance: -
v_gene: TRBV12-3/TRBV12-4
j_gene: TRBJ2-1
d_gene: -
CDR3nt: TGTGCCAGCAGTCCGGAGTTCGAGCAGTTCTTC
CDR3aa: CASSPEFEQFF

abundance: -
v_gene: TRBV6-1
j_gene: TRBJ1-5
d_gene: TRBD1
CDR3nt: TGTGCCAGCAGTGAGATCAGGGGGAATAGCAATCAGCCCCAGCATTTT
CDR3aa: CASSEIRGNSNQPQHF

abundance: -
v_gene: TRBV11-3
j_gene: TRBJ1-1
d_gene: -
CDR3nt: TGTGCCAGCAGCTTAGTTGGTACGGGTGCTGAAGCTTTCTTT
CDR3aa: CASSLVGTGAEAFF

abundance: -
v_gene: TRBV27
j_gene: TRBJ2-2
d_gene: TRBD1
CDR3nt: TGTGCCAGCAGTCGACAGGGGGCGAACACCGGGGAGCTGTTTTTT
CDR3aa: CASSRQGANTGELFF

abundance: -
v_gene: TRBV5-4
j_gene: TRBJ1-2
d_gene: -
CDR3nt: TGTGCCAGCAGCTTGGGAGGGTATGGCTACACCTTC
CDR3aa: CASSLGGYGYTF

abundance: -
v_gene: TRBV11-3
j_gene: TRBJ2-1
d_gene: -
CDR3nt: TGTGCCAGCAGCTTAAGGGGGAATCATGAGCAGTTCTTC
CDR3aa: CASSLRGNHEQFF

abundance: -
v_gene: TRBV6-2/TRBV6-3
j_gene: TRBJ2-5
d_gene: -
CDR3nt: TGTGCCAGCAGTCCCCGGGGGCTCGGGGAGACCCAGTACTTC
CDR3aa: CASSPRGLGETQYF

abundance: once
v_gene: TRBV5-4
j_gene: TRBJ1-6
d_gene: -
CDR3nt: TGTGCCAGCAGCCCCACGGGGACTTATAATTCACCCCTCCACTTT
CDR3aa: CASSPTGTYNSPLHF

abundance: -
v_gene: TRBV30
j_gene: TRBJ2-7
d_gene: -
CDR3nt: TGTGCCTGGATCACCGGGATGACCTACGAGCAGTACTTC
CDR3aa: CAWITGMTYEQYF

abundance: once
v_gene: TRBV11-2
j_gene: TRBJ1-1
d_gene: -
CDR3nt: TGTGCCAGCAACCCGAACACTGAAGCTTTCTTT
CDR3aa: CASNPNTEAFF

abundance: -
v_gene: TRBV30
j_gene: TRBJ1-1
d_gene: -
CDR3nt: TGTGCCGCTACAGGGCAGGGAAACACTGAAGCTTTCTTT
CDR3aa: CAATGQGNTEAFF

abundance: -
v_gene: TRBV27
j_gene: TRBJ2-3
d_gene: -
CDR3nt: TGTGCCAGCCGACACCTAGCTAGCACAGATACGCAGTATTTT
CDR3aa: CASRHLASTDTQYF

abundance: -
v_gene: TRBV4-1
j_gene: TRBJ2-7
d_gene: -
CDR3nt: TGCGCCAGCAGCCAAAAAGCCAAGAGCTCCTACGAGCAGTACTTC
CDR3aa: CASSQKAKSSYEQYF

abundance: -
v_gene: TRBV7-8
j_gene: TRBJ2-7
d_gene: -
CDR3nt: TGTGCCAGCAGCTTAGTCTATGGCGGGATCCCCTACGAGCAGTACTTC
CDR3aa: CASSLVYGGIPYEQYF

abundance: -
v_gene: TRBV13
j_gene: TRBJ1-4
d_gene: -
CDR3nt: TGTGCCAGCAGCCCCCAGGGGAAAGGGAATGAAAAACTGTTTTTT
CDR3aa: CASSPQGKGNEKLFF

abundance: -
v_gene: TRBV5-8
j_gene: TRBJ2-4
d_gene: -
CDR3nt: TGTGCCAGCAGGACGGGACGGGCAAGCTTTGAGGCCAAAAACATTCAGTACTTC
CDR3aa: CASRTGRASFEAKNIQYF

abundance: once
v_gene: TRBV27
j_gene: TRBJ2-7
d_gene: -
CDR3nt: TGTGCCAGCAGGAAGACAGAGTCCTACGAGCAGTACTTC
CDR3aa: CASRKTESYEQYF

abundance: -
v_gene: TRBV12-3/TRBV12-4
j_gene: TRBJ1-2
d_gene: -
CDR3nt: TGTGCCAGCAGTTCGGCGGGAGAAGATGGCTACACCTTC
CDR3aa: CASSSAGEDGYTF

abundance: few
v_gene: TRBV5-6
j_gene: TRBJ1-4
d_gene: TRBD1
CDR3nt: TGTGCCAGCAGCTTGTATTCAGGGGGTAATGAAAAACTGTTTTTT
CDR3aa: CASSLYSGGNEKLFF

abundance: -
v_gene: TRBV10-2
j_gene: TRBJ2-5
d_gene: TRBD2
CDR3nt: TGCGCCAGCAGACTAGCGGGAGAAGAGACCCAGTACTTC
CDR3aa: CASRLAGEETQYF

abundance: -
v_gene: TRBV9
j_gene: TRBJ2-1
d_gene: -
CDR3nt: TGTGCCAGCAGCGTAGGATCTCCCAGGGACAATGAGCAGTTCTTC
CDR3aa: CASSVGSPRDNEQFF

abundance: -
v_gene: TRBV4-2
j_gene: TRBJ2-1
d_gene: TRBD2
CDR3nt: TGTGCCAGCAGCCAACCTACTAGCGGGAGCCCAAATGAGCAGTTCTTC
CDR3aa: CASSQPTSGSPNEQFF

abundance: many
v_gene: TRBV6-5
j_gene: TRBJ1-1
d_gene: TRBD1
CDR3nt: TGTGCCAGCAGTTCGGGGATTGGGGGACAGGTTGAAGCTTTCTTT
CDR3aa: CASSSGIGGQVEAFF

abundance: -
v_gene: TRBV20-1
j_gene: TRBJ2-7
d_gene: -
CDR3nt: TGCAGTGCTAGTAGGGACATCTACGAGCAGTACTTC
CDR3aa: CSASRDIYEQYF

abundance: -
v_gene: TRBV11-2
j_gene: TRBJ1-2
d_gene: -
CDR3nt: TGTGCCAGCAGCTCTACAGGGTCCTATGGCTACACCTTC
CDR3aa: CASSSTGSYGYTF

abundance: -
v_gene: TRBV21-1
j_gene: TRBJ2-1
d_gene: -
CDR3nt: TGTGCCAGCAGCATGAACCGGGACAGGGGCCGCTCCTACAATGAGCAGTTCTTC
CDR3aa: CASSMNRDRGRSYNEQFF

abundance: -
v_gene: TRBV27
j_gene: TRBJ2-2
d_gene: -
CDR3nt: TGTGCCAGCAACGACTTCTCGAACACCGGGGAGCTGTTTTTT
CDR3aa: CASNDFSNTGELFF

abundance: -
v_gene: TRBV12-3/TRBV12-4
j_gene: TRBJ1-1
d_gene: -
CDR3nt: TGTGCCAGCGGGAGGAGGGGGAACACTGAAGCTTTCTTT
CDR3aa: CASGRRGNTEAFF

abundance: -
v_gene: TRBV24-1
j_gene: TRBJ2-1
d_gene: TRBD1
CDR3nt: TGTGCCACCAGTCAAAGAGCCGGGACAGGGGGTCACCATGAGCAGTTCTTC
CDR3aa: CATSQRAGTGGHHEQFF

abundance: -
v_gene: TRBV5-4
j_gene: TRBJ2-3
d_gene: -
CDR3nt: TGTGCCAGCAGCTTGGGCCTGGTCGCAGATACGCAGTATTTT
CDR3aa: CASSLGLVADTQYF

abundance: few
v_gene: TRBV4-2
j_gene: TRBJ2-1
d_gene: -
CDR3nt: TGTGCCAGCAGCTATAGGGACTTGCCTTCTACTTACAATGAGCAGTTCTTC
CDR3aa: CASSYRDLPSTYNEQFF

abundance: once
v_gene: TRBV11-3
j_gene: TRBJ1-2
d_gene: -
CDR3nt: TGTGCCAGCAGCTTAGGGGGGACGACGGGCTATGGCTACACCTTC
CDR3aa: CASSLGGTTGYGYTF

abundance: few
v_gene: TRBV4-2
j_gene: TRBJ2-6
d_gene: -
CDR3nt: TGTGCCAGCAGCCAAGACAGCTCTGGGGCCAACGTCCTGACTTTC
CDR3aa: CASSQDSSGANVLTF

abundance: -
v_gene: TRBV10-3
j_gene: TRBJ2-2
d_gene: -
CDR3nt: TGTGCCATCAGTGAGGGAACAGGCGTGGACACCGGGGAGCTGTTTTTT
CDR3aa: CAISEGTGVDTGELFF

abundance: -
v_gene: TRBV6-6
j_gene: TRBJ1-2
d_gene: -
CDR3nt: TGTGCCAGCAGGCCAGGGTCGAACTATGGCTACACCTTC
CDR3aa: CASRPGSNYGYTF

abundance: -
v_gene: TRBV6-4
j_gene: TRBJ2-1
d_gene: TRBD2
CDR3nt: TGTGCCAGCAAACTAGCGTGGGGGTTGGATGAGCAGTTCTTC
CDR3aa: CASKLAWGLDEQFF

abundance: -
v_gene: TRBV10-2
j_gene: TRBJ1-1
d_gene: TRBD1
CDR3nt: TGCGCCAGCAGTGAGTCGGTCAGGGGGATCACTGAAGCTTTCTTT
CDR3aa: CASSESVRGITEAFF

abundance: -
v_gene: TRBV5-1
j_gene: TRBJ1-1
d_gene: -
CDR3nt: TGCGCCAGCAGCTTGGCCTATGGGAACACTGAAGCTTTCTTT
CDR3aa: CASSLAYGNTEAFF

abundance: -
v_gene: TRBV5-1
j_gene: TRBJ1-1
d_gene: -
CDR3nt: TGCGCCAGCAGCTTGGCCCCACCTAACACTGAAGCTTTCTTT
CDR3aa: CASSLAPPNTEAFF